The clone carrying this T cell receptor beta chain has ten or more counts. The data are from a study of T-cell reconstitution after alpha-beta-depleted transplantation in children. Preparation of the TCRbeta library was carried out with unique molecular identifiers. TCRdb re-derived calls from the PCR reads in MiXCR, one entry per CDR3 protein. In the table there are approximately 590,000 distinct CDR3 sequences, 8% to 11% of which are singletons. Germline V gives CDR1 MNHEY, CDR2 SVGEGT. V gave up 2 bases and J gave up 4 bases, with 18 bases separating them. The CDR3 consists of 16 residues. This receptor was identified in a human donor who donated a stem cell graft to a child with acute myeloid leukemia. The gene calls are TRBV6-2 or TRBV6-3 and TRBJ2-7, with D tentatively TRBD2 (6 bases). The sample was PBMCs from the stem cell graft donor, taken from the stem cell graft. The chain's CDR3 is CASSYDGGGNFYEQYF. Written as DNA, the CDR3 is TGTGCCAGCAGTTACGACGGGGGTGGAAACTTTTACGAGCAGTACTTC.